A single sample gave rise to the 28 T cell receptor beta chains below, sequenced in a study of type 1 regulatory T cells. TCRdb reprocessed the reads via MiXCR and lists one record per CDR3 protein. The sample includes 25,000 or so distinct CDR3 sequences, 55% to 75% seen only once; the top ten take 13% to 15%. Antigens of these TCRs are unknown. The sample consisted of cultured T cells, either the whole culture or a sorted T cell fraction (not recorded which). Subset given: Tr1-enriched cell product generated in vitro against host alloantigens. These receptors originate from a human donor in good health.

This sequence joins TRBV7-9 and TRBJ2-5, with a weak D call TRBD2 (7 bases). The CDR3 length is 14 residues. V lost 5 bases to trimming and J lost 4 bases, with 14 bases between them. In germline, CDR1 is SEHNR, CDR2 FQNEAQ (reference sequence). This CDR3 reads CASSPGQRGETQYF. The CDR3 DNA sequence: TGTGCCAGCAGCCCTGGACAGCGGGGAGAGACCCAGTACTTC. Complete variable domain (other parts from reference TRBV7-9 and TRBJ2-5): DTGVSQNPRHKITKRGQNVTFRCDPISEHNRLYWYRQTLGQGPEFLTYFQNEAQLEKSRLLSDRFSAERPKGSFSTLEIQRTEQGDSAMYLCASSPGQRGETQYFGPGTRLLVL.

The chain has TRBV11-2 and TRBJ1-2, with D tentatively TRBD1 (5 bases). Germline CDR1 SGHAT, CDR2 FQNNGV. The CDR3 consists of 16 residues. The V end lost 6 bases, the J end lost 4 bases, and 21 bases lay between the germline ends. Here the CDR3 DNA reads TGTGCCAGCAGGCCAATGGGGCAGGGTGATAGCTATGGCTACACCTTC. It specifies CASRPMGQGDSYGYTF.

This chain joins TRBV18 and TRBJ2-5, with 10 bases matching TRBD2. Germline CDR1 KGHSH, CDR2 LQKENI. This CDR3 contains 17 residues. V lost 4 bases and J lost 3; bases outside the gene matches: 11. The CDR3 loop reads CASSRSSGGRNEETQYF. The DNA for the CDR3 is TGTGCCAGCTCACGGTCTAGCGGGGGCCGGAACGAAGAGACCCAGTACTTC.

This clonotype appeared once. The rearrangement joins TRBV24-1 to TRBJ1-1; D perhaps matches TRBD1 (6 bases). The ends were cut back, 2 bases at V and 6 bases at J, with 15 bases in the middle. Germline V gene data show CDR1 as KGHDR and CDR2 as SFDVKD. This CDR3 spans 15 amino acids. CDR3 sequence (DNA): TGTGCCACCAGTGATTCCGGACAGAGGGACTCTGAAGCTTTCTTT. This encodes CATSDSGQRDSEAFF.

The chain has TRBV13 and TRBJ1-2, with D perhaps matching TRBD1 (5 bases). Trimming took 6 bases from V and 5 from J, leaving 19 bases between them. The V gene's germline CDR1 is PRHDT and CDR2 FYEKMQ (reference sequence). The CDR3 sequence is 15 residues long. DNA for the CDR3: TGTGCCAGCAGATCACTGTCAGGGCCAGCTTATGGCTACACCTTC. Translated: CASRSLSGPAYGYTF.

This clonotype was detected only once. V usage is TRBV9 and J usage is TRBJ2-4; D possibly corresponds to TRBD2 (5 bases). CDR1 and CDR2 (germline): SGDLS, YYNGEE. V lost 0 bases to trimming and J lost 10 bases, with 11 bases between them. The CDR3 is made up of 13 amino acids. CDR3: CASSVGRAGIQYF. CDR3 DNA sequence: TGTGCCAGCAGCGTAGGGCGGGCTGGGATTCAGTACTTC.

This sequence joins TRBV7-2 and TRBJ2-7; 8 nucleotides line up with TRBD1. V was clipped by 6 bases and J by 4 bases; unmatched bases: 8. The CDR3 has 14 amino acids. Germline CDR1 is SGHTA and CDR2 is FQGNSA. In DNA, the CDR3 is TGTGCCAGCAGGGTGACAGGGGTCCAATACGAGCAGTACTTC. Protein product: CASRVTGVQYEQYF.

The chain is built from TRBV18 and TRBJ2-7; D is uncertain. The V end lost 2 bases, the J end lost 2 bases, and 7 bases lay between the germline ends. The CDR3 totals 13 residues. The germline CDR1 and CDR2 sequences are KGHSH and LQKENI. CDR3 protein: CASSPDKAYEQYF. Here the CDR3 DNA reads TGTGCCAGCTCACCAGACAAAGCCTACGAGCAGTACTTC.

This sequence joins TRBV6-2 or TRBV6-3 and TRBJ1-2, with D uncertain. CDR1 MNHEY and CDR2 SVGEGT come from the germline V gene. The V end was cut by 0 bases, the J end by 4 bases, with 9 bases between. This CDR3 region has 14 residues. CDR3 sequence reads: CASSYSAASYGYTF. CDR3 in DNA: TGTGCCAGCAGTTACTCGGCGGCCAGCTATGGCTACACCTTC.

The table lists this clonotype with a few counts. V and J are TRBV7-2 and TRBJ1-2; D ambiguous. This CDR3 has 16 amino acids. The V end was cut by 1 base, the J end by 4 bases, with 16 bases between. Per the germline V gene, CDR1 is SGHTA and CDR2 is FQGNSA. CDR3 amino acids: CASSLVARHSGYGYTF. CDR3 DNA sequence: TGTGCCAGCAGCTTAGTTGCACGTCACTCGGGCTATGGCTACACCTTC.

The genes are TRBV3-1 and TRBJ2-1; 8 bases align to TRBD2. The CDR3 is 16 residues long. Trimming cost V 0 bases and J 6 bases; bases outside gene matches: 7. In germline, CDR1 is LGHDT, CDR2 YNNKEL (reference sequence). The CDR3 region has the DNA TGTGCCAGCAGCCAAGATCCCGGGGGGGCCATCAATGAGCAGTTCTTC. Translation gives CASSQDPGGAINEQFF.

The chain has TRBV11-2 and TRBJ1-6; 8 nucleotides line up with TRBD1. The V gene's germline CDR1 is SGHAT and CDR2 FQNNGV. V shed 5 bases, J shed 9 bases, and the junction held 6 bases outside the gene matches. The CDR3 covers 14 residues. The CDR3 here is CASSRQGFASPLHF. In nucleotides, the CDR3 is TGTGCCAGCAGCAGACAGGGGTTTGCTTCACCCCTCCACTTT.

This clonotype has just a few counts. CDR3 region: CASSQGTGGGTNEKLFF. The CDR3 DNA reads as TGTGCCAGCAGCCAAGGGACAGGGGGGGGAACTAATGAAAAACTGTTTTTT. The V call is TRBV4-2, the J call TRBJ1-4; 10 bases are a match to TRBD1. J lost 1 base, V lost 1 base, and 3 bases had no gene match. This CDR3 contains 17 residues. Germline CDR1 and CDR2: LGHNA and YNFKEQ.

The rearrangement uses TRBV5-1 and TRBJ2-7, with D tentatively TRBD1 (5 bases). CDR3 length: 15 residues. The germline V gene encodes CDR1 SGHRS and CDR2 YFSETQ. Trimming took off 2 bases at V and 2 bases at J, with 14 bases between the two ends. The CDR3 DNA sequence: TGCGCCAGCAGCTTCGACAGCATAGAAACCTACGAGCAGTACTTC. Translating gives CASSFDSIETYEQYF. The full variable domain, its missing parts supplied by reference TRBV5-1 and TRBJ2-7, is KAGVTQTPRYLIKTRGQQVTLSCSPISGHRSVSWYQQTPGQGLQFLFEYFSETQRNKGNFPGRFSGRQFSNSRSEMNVSTLELGDSALYLCASSFDSIETYEQYFGPGTRLTVT.

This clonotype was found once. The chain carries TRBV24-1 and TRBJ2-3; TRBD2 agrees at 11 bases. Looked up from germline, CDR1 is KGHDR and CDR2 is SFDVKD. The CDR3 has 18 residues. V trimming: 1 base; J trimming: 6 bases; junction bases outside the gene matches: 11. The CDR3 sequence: CATSDFSPSGGLADTQYF. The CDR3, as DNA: TGTGCCACCAGTGATTTTAGCCCTAGCGGGGGGCTGGCGGATACGCAGTATTTT.

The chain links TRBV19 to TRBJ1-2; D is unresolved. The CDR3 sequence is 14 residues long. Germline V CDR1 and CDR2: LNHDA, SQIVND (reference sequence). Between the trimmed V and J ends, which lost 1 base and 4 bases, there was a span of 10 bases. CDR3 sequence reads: CASSIGLSLYGYTF. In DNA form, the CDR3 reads TGTGCCAGTAGTATAGGGCTTTCCCTCTATGGCTACACCTTC.

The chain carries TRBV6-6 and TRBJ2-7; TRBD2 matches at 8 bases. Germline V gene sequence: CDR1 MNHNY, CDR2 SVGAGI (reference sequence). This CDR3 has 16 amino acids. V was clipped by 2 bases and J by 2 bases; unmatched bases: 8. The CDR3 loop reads CASSYRGGTATYEQYF. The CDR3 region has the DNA TGTGCCAGCAGTTACCGGGGGGGGACGGCTACCTACGAGCAGTACTTC.

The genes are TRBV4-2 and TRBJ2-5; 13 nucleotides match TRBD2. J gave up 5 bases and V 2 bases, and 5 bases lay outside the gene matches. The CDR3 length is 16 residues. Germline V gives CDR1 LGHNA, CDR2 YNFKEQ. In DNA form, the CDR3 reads TGTGCCAGCAGCCAAACTAGCGGGGGGGCCGATGAGACCCAGTACTTC. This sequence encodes CASSQTSGGADETQYF.

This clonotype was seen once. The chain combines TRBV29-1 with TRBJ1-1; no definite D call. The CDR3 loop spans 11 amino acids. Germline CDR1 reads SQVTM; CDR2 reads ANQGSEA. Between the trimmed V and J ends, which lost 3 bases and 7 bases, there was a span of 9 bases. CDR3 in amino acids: CSVEFFLEAFF. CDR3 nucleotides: TGCAGCGTTGAGTTTTTCCTTGAAGCTTTCTTT.

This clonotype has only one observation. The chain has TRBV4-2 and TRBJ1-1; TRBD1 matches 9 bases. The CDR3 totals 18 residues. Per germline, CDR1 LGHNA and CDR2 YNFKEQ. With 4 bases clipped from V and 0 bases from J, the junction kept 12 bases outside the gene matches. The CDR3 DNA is TGTGCCAGCAGCCCCGGCGAGGGACAGGGCCGCATGAACACTGAAGCTTTCTTT. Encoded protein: CASSPGEGQGRMNTEAFF.

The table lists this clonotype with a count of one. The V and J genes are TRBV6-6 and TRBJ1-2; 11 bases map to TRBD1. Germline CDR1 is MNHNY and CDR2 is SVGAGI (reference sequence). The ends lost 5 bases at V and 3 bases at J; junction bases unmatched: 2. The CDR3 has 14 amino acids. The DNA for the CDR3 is TGTGCCAGCAGTCAGGGACAGGGGGACTATGGCTACACCTTC. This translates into CASSQGQGDYGYTF.

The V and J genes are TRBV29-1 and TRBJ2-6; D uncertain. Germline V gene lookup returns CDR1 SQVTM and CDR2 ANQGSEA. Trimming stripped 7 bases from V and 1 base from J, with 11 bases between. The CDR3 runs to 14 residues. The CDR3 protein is CSALTGSGANVLTF. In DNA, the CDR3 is TGCAGCGCCCTGACTGGATCTGGGGCCAACGTCCTGACTTTC. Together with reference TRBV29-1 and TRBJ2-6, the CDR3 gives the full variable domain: SAVISQKPSRDICQRGTSLTIQCQVDSQVTMMFWYRQQPGQSLTLIATANQGSEATYESGFVIDKFPISRPNLTFSTLTVSNMSPEDSSIYLCSALTGSGANVLTFGAGSRLTVL.

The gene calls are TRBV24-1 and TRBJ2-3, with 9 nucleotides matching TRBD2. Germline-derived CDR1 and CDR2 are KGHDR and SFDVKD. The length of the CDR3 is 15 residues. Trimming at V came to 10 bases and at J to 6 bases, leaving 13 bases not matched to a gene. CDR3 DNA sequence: TGTGCCACGGCTGTGGCGGGGGGGCCCGGGGATACGCAGTATTTT. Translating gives CATAVAGGPGDTQYF.

Written as DNA, the CDR3 is TGTGCCAGCAGCTTAGCCGCCGAATTGGGGGCATACAATGAGCAGTTCTTC. Protein product: CASSLAAELGAYNEQFF. The chain couples TRBV11-3 to TRBJ2-1; possible D gene TRBD1, 6 bases. CDR3 length: 17 amino acids. Trimming shortened V by 1 base and J by 4 bases, and 17 bases separated the two germline ends. Germline V lookup: CDR1 SGHNT, CDR2 YENEEA. The full variable domain, its missing parts supplied by reference TRBV11-3 and TRBJ2-1, is EAGVVQSPRYKIIEKKQPVAFWCNPISGHNTLYWYLQNLGQGPELLIRYENEEAVDDSQLPKDRFSAERLKGVDSTLKIQPAELGDSAVYLCASSLAAELGAYNEQFFGPGTRLTVL.

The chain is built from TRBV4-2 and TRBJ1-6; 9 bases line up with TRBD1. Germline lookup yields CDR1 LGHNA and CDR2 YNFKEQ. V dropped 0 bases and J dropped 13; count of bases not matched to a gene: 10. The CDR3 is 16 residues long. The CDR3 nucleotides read TGTGCCAGCAGCCAAGAATCAGACAGGGGGATTCACCCCCTCCACTTT. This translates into CASSQESDRGIHPLHF.

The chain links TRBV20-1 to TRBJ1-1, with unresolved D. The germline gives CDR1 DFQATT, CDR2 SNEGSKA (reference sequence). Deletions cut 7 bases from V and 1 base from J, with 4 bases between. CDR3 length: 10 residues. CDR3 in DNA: TGCAGTGTTGGGAACACTGAAGCTTTCTTT. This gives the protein CSVGNTEAFF.

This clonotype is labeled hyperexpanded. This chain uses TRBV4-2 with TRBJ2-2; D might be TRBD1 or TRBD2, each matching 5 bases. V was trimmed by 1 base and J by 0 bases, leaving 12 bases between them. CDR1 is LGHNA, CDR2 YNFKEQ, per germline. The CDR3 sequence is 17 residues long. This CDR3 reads CASSQAYGDANTGELFF. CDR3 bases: TGTGCCAGCAGCCAAGCTTACGGGGACGCGAACACCGGGGAGCTGTTTTTT.

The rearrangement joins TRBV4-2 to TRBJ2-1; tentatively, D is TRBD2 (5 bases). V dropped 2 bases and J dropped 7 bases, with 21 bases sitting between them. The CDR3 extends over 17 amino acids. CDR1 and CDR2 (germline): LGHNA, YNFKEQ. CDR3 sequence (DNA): TGTGCCAGCAGCCAATTCAGCGAGCCCCCCGGGGTGAATGAGCAGTTCTTC. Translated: CASSQFSEPPGVNEQFF.